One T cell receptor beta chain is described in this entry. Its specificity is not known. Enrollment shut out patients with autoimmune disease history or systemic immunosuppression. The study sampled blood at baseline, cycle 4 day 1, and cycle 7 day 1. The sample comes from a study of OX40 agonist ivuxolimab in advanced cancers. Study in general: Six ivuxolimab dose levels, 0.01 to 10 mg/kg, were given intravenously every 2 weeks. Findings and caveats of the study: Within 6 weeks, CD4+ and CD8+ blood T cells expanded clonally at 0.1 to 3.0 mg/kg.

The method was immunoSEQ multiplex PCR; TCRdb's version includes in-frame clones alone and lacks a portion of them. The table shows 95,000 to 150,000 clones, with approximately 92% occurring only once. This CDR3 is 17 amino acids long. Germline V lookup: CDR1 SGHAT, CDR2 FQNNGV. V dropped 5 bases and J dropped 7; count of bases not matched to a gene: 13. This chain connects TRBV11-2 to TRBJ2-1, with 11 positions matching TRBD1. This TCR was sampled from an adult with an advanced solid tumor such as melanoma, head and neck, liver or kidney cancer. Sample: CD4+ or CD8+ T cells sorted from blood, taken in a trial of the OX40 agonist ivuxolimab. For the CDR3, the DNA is TGTGCCAGCAGCCCCCTCCTTGGACAGGGGGCTTCAAATGAGCAGTTCTTC. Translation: CASSPLLGQGASNEQFF.